This passage covers 29 T cell receptor beta chains from one sample sequenced in a study of breast tumors, draining lymph nodes, adjacent tissues. Samples came from axillary lymph nodes draining the breast cancer. TCRdb redid the calling of the multiplex PCR reads with MiXCR, one entry per CDR3 protein. The repertoire holds over 130,000 distinct CDR3 sequences, with about 31% as singletons. Specimen: axillary lymph node tissue. These receptors originate from a female donor with breast cancer. Some clones in this sample may be carry-over from other donors' samples.

There are many counts of this clonotype. The chain uses TRBV30 and TRBJ2-5, with D unclear. V lost 0 bases to trimming and J lost 4 bases, with 12 bases between them. Germline V lookup: CDR1 GTSNPN, CDR2 SVGIG (reference sequence). The CDR3 consists of 14 residues. The CDR3 nucleotides are TGTGCCTGGAGTGTACTCAGAGAAGTAGAGACCCAGTACTTC. This sequence encodes CAWSVLREVETQYF.

This clonotype was detected many times. The V gene is TRBV18, the J gene TRBJ2-3, with D hard to call. Trimming shortened V by 3 bases and J by 2 bases, and 15 bases separated the two germline ends. The CDR3 has 16 residues. Per the germline V gene, CDR1 is KGHSH and CDR2 is LQKENI. The CDR3 DNA reads TGTGCCAGCTCACCTTTACTATTAAGGCCCACAGATACGCAGTATTTT. This translates into CASSPLLLRPTDTQYF.

This clonotype was seen at least ten times. The chain links TRBV7-9 to TRBJ1-3; the match to TRBD1 covers 7 bases. With 5 bases clipped from V and 0 bases from J, the junction kept 4 bases outside the gene matches. Germline lookup yields CDR1 SEHNR and CDR2 FQNEAQ (reference sequence). The CDR3 is 15 residues long. The CDR3 DNA reads TGTGCCAGCAGCACCGGACAGGTCTCTGGAAACACCATATATTTT. Translated: CASSTGQVSGNTIYF.

This clonotype was observed many times. The chain employs TRBV7-3 and TRBJ2-1; TRBD2 might be the D (6 bases). The V and J ends lost 2 bases and 6 bases respectively, with 11 bases between them. The CDR3 totals 14 residues. Germline V gene lookup returns CDR1 SGHTA and CDR2 FQGTGA. CDR3 sequence reads: CASSLGGVGNEQFF. DNA for the CDR3: TGTGCCAGCAGCTTAGGCGGGGTGGGCAATGAGCAGTTCTTC.

This rearrangement joins TRBV4-2 to TRBJ2-5; unclear D gene. Germline V gene sequence: CDR1 LGHNA, CDR2 YNFKEQ. The CDR3 totals 12 residues. The V end lost 0 bases, the J end lost 7 bases, and 6 bases lay between the germline ends. The CDR3: CASSQDVRTQYF. As DNA, the CDR3 is TGTGCCAGCAGCCAAGATGTGCGGACCCAGTACTTC.

The chain joins TRBV20-1 to TRBJ2-3; possibly TRBD1 for D (5 bases). The CDR3 consists of 15 residues. Trimming stripped 3 bases from V and 0 bases from J, with 13 bases between. CDR1 is DFQATT, CDR2 SNEGSKA, per germline (reference sequence). CDR3 amino acids: CSASGGQGSTDTQYF. The CDR3 nucleotides read TGCAGTGCTAGTGGCGGCCAGGGTAGCACAGATACGCAGTATTTT.

This clonotype was recorded a few times. The V call is TRBV20-1, the J call TRBJ1-5, with 7 bases matching TRBD1. Unmatched junction bases numbered 12, after V lost 4 bases and J lost 3 bases. The CDR3 contains 16 residues. Germline CDR1 is DFQATT and CDR2 is SNEGSKA (reference sequence). The CDR3 DNA reads as TGCAGTGCTACCGGGACAGAAGATGGATCCAATCAGCCCCAGCATTTT. Translating gives CSATGTEDGSNQPQHF.

This clonotype was counted once. The junction departs from germline at one end; a sequencing error may be responsible. The rearrangement links TRBV19 to TRBJ1-1; no clear D gene. In germline, CDR1 is LNHDA, CDR2 SQIVND (reference sequence). CDR3 length equals 14 residues. The CDR3: CASSMADLRTLWEF. For the CDR3, the DNA is TGTGCCAGTAGTATGGCCGACCTCCGAACGTTGTGGGAGTTT.

The rearrangement joins TRBV9 to TRBJ2-6; weak D call: TRBD1 (5 bases). CDR1 and CDR2 from the germline V gene are SGDLS and YYNGEE. The CDR3 runs 16 residues. Trimming took off 3 bases at V and 4 bases at J, with 14 bases between the two ends. The CDR3 bases are TGTGCCAGCAGCGACCAGGGTTGGGGAGGGGCCAACGTCCTGACTTTC. Its protein is CASSDQGWGGANVLTF.

This clonotype occurred many times. The chain's CDR3 is CASSDRLAGAYEQYF. The CDR3 region has the DNA TGTGCCAGCAGTGATCGACTAGCGGGGGCCTACGAGCAGTACTTC. V is TRBV2 and J is TRBJ2-7; 12 bases line up with TRBD2. CDR1 is SNHLY, CDR2 FYNNEI, per germline. With 3 bases clipped from V and 2 bases from J, the junction kept 2 bases outside the gene matches. This CDR3 is built from 15 residues.

The chain joins TRBV7-3 to TRBJ2-2; 8 bases match TRBD2. Germline V gene data show CDR1 as SGHTA and CDR2 as FQGTGA. Unmatched junction bases numbered 6, after V lost 5 bases and J lost 4 bases. The CDR3 has 15 residues. The CDR3 DNA is TGTGCCAGCAGCCCCAGCGGGGGTAGCACCGGGGAGCTGTTTTTT. Residues: CASSPSGGSTGELFF.

This clonotype was recorded only once. The chain combines TRBV7-9 with TRBJ2-5, with D unclear. Trimming cost V 3 bases and J 2 bases, with 7 bases left between them. The CDR3 totals 13 residues. CDR1 is SEHNR and CDR2 is FQNEAQ in the germline V gene (reference sequence). The CDR3 DNA sequence: TGTGCCAGCAGCTTGTACGGGCAAGAGACCCAGTACTTC. Residues: CASSLYGQETQYF. Full variable domain (rest looked up from reference TRBV7-9 and TRBJ2-5): DTGVSQNPRHKITKRGQNVTFRCDPISEHNRLYWYRQTLGQGPEFLTYFQNEAQLEKSRLLSDRFSAERPKGSFSTLEIQRTEQGDSAMYLCASSLYGQETQYFGPGTRLLVL.

The chain is built from TRBV6-6 and TRBJ1-1, with a possible D match to TRBD1 (5 bases). CDR3 length equals 15 residues. Germline V lookup: CDR1 MNHNY, CDR2 SVGAGI (reference sequence). Trimming left V 10 bases short and J 6 bases short, with 24 bases between. The CDR3 coding sequence is TGTGCCATCAGGTCTACACCCGGGACGAGGCCTGAAGCTTTCTTT. Protein sequence: CAIRSTPGTRPEAFF.

Many counts were recorded for this clonotype. This rearrangement joins TRBV2 to TRBJ2-1, with D unresolved. The CDR3 is made up of 15 amino acids. With 6 bases removed from V and 6 bases from J, the gap between germline ends came to 18 bases. Germline CDR1 and CDR2: SNHLY and FYNNEI. CDR3 sequence: CASRSTAHSGNEQFF. In DNA, the CDR3 is TGTGCCAGCAGATCGACGGCCCATTCCGGCAATGAGCAGTTCTTC.

This clonotype was seen ten or more times. This chain links TRBV6-6 with TRBJ2-2; 10 nucleotides match TRBD1. Germline CDR1 and CDR2: MNHNY and SVGAGI (reference sequence). The CDR3 contains 17 residues. V shed 2 bases, J shed 4 bases, and the junction held 7 bases outside the gene matches. The CDR3 sequence: CASSYRDRGRSTGELFF. CDR3 DNA sequence: TGTGCCAGCAGTTACCGAGACAGGGGGCGAAGCACCGGGGAGCTGTTTTTT.

Note on this clonotype: The CDR3 does not end in the conserved phenylalanine or tryptophan, so this is likely a read error. Because the CDR3's place on the DNA is in doubt, the DNA is left out and the CDR3 is given as listed by TCRdb. The J gene is TRBJ1-4, the V gene TRBV9. CDR1 and CDR2 from the germline V gene are SGDLS and YYNGEE. Both ends counted, the CDR3 spans 8 residues. CDR3 in amino acids: CASSVNVG.

This clonotype has a count of ten or more. This rearrangement joins TRBV5-8 to TRBJ2-7; D not certain. The CDR3 spans 13 residues. In germline, CDR1 is SGHTS, CDR2 YDEGEE. V was clipped by 0 bases and J by 5 bases, with 9 bases between them. This CDR3 reads CASSLDSINEQYF. CDR3 in DNA: TGTGCCAGCAGCTTGGATTCTATAAACGAGCAGTACTTC.

There are many counts of this clonotype. The V gene is TRBV20-1, the J gene TRBJ2-5; 9 bases align to TRBD1. The CDR3 consists of 14 residues. Unmatched junction bases numbered 8, after V lost 5 bases and J lost 4 bases. Germline values: CDR1 DFQATT, CDR2 SNEGSKA (reference sequence). The CDR3 sequence: CSAPRTGEVETQYF. The DNA of the CDR3 is TGCAGTGCTCCAAGGACAGGGGAGGTAGAGACCCAGTACTTC.

In the case of this clonotype: A much larger clonotype is one base distant, so this may be a read error. V is TRBV12-3 or TRBV12-4 and J is TRBJ2-7, with D unresolved. The ends were cut back, 7 bases at V and 6 bases at J, with 10 bases in the middle. The length of the CDR3 is 11 residues. This CDR3 reads CASTITREQYV. DNA of the CDR3: TGTGCCAGCACCATCACCCGCGAGCAGTACGTC.

This clonotype was detected once. V is TRBV6-1 and J is TRBJ2-5; no firm D call. Germline-derived CDR1 and CDR2 are MNHNS and SASEGT. The CDR3 extends over 17 amino acids. The V end was cut by 5 bases, the J end by 5 bases, with 24 bases between. CDR3 in DNA: TGTGCCAGCAGTCCTACAAGGTGGGAAAACACCGGGGAGACCCAGTACTTC. Residues: CASSPTRWENTGETQYF.

J is TRBJ2-1 and V is TRBV7-3, with 9 bases that match TRBD1. Unmatched junction bases numbered 5, after V lost 5 bases and J lost 9 bases. Germline V gives CDR1 SGHTA, CDR2 FQGTGA. The length of the CDR3 is 13 residues. CDR3 amino acids: CASSRQGGTEQFF. The CDR3 coding sequence is TGTGCCAGCAGCCGACAGGGGGGCACTGAGCAGTTCTTC. Supplemented by reference TRBV7-3 and TRBJ2-1, the full variable domain reads GAGVSQTPSNKVTEKGKYVELRCDPISGHTALYWYRQSLGQGPEFLIYFQGTGAADDSGLPNDRFFAVRPEGSVSTLKIQRTERGDSAVYLCASSRQGGTEQFFGPGTRLTVL.

This clonotype was seen repeatedly, ten times or more. The V gene is TRBV10-3, the J gene TRBJ2-7; the D gene is possibly TRBD1 (5 bases). CDR1 and CDR2 (germline): ENHRY, SYGVKD. The CDR3 runs to 15 residues. V gave up 0 bases and J gave up 2 bases, with 11 bases separating them. The DNA for the CDR3 is TGTGCCATCAGTGAGTCGACCTGGGGCCCCTACGAGCAGTACTTC. Translation: CAISESTWGPYEQYF.

The chain is built from TRBV29-1 and TRBJ1-2; TRBD1 agrees at 10 bases. Trimming at V came to 1 base and at J to 3 bases, leaving 2 bases not matched to a gene. The CDR3 is 14 amino acids. In germline, CDR1 is SQVTM, CDR2 ANQGSEA. CDR3 DNA sequence: TGCAGCGTTGAAGCCGGGACAGGGGACTATGGCTACACCTTC. Translating it yields CSVEAGTGDYGYTF.

This clonotype was picked up many times. V usage is TRBV7-8 and J usage is TRBJ2-2; D may correspond to TRBD1 or TRBD2 (5 bases each). CDR3 size: 15 residues. Germline-derived CDR1 and CDR2 are SGHVS and FQNEAQ. Trimming stripped 1 base from V and 3 bases from J, with 9 bases between. CDR3 coding DNA: TGTGCCAGCAGCTTAGGGGTGGGGGACACCGGGGAGCTGTTTTTT. Protein product: CASSLGVGDTGELFF. Supplemented by reference TRBV7-8 and TRBJ2-2, the full variable domain reads GAGVSQSPRYKVAKRGQDVALRCDPISGHVSLFWYQQALGQGPEFLTYFQNEAQLDKSGLPSDRFFAERPEGSVSTLKIQRTQQEDSAVYLCASSLGVGDTGELFFGEGSRLTVL.

The sample holds many counts of this clonotype. This sequence joins TRBV3-2 and TRBJ1-5. TRBV3-2 is recorded as a pseudogene. CDR3 length: 15 amino acids. CDR3 sequence reads: CASSGKKTNNQPQHF. CDR3 coding DNA: TGTGCCAGCAGCGGAAAAAAAACTAACAATCAGCCCCAGCATTTT.

The V call is TRBV7-3, the J call TRBJ2-1, with D possibly matching TRBD2 (7 bases). CDR3 length: 14 amino acids. Trimming left V 5 bases short and J 10 bases short, with 18 bases between. Germline CDR1 reads SGHTA; CDR2 reads FQGTGA. Here the CDR3 reads CASSPSPGGEEQFF. DNA of the CDR3: TGTGCCAGCAGCCCCAGCCCGGGGGGCGAGGAGCAGTTCTTC.

Of note for this clonotype: A single base separates this from a much larger clone, so it may be a read error. The rearrangement joins TRBV20-1 to TRBJ1-1, with 10 bases fitting TRBD1. The CDR3 consists of 13 residues. Germline trimming cut 4 bases from V and 12 bases from J; bases unmatched to any gene: 11. Germline-derived CDR1 and CDR2 are DFQATT and SNEGSKA (reference sequence). The CDR3 sequence: CSAIGTGELNSFF. The DNA for the CDR3 is TGCAGTGCTATCGGGACAGGGGAACTGAACTCTTTCTTT.

V and J are TRBV4-2 and TRBJ1-4, with 11 bases that match TRBD1. This CDR3 spans 17 amino acids. Losses at the gene ends were 0 bases for V and 7 bases for J; bases not matched to a gene: 7. Germline V gene data show CDR1 as LGHNA and CDR2 as YNFKEQ. The CDR3 nucleotides are TGTGCCAGCAGCCAAGATCGCCACGGGACAGGGGGTGAAAAACTGTTTTTT. Amino acid sequence: CASSQDRHGTGGEKLFF.

This clonotype appeared many times. The gene calls are TRBV6-5 and TRBJ1-6, with D unresolved. This CDR3 comprises 15 residues. Germline V gene data show CDR1 as MNHEY and CDR2 as SVGAGI. Trimming left V 6 bases short and J 0 bases short, with 9 bases between. The CDR3 sequence is CASRQRSSYNSPLHF. For the CDR3, the DNA is TGTGCCAGCAGGCAGAGAAGCTCCTATAATTCACCCCTCCACTTT.